This T cell receptor (beta chain) derives from a study of T cells in Graves' hyperthyroidism and ophthalmopathy. Amplified TCR beta CDR3 regions came from RNA transcripts. The TCR CDR3 was amplified in a first-round RT-PCR using the HTBI primer set. TCRdb redid the calling of the multiplex PCR reads with MiXCR, one entry per CDR3 protein. The table shows fewer than 600,000 distinct CDR3 sequences, with 12% to 15% occurring only once. This CDR3 contains 16 residues. Between the trimmed V and J ends, which lost 5 bases and 0 bases, there was a span of 14 bases. In germline, CDR1 is SGHAT, CDR2 FQNNGV. A lack of ophthalmopathy progression within 18 months defined stable Graves' hyperthyroidism. Clinical symptoms, serum thyroxine, TRAb, thyroid ultrasound and orbital computed tomography established diagnosis. This clonotype occurred many times.

Material: blood. The V gene is TRBV11-2, the J gene TRBJ2-1; D call uncertain. The sequence came from a woman aged 40 to 50 with Graves' hyperthyroidism. CDR3 loop: CASSATWSPSYNEQFF. As DNA, the CDR3 is TGTGCCAGCAGCGCTACTTGGAGCCCCTCCTACAATGAGCAGTTCTTC.